The 16 T cell receptor beta chains in this list originate from one sample, sequenced in a study of T cells in localized non-small cell lung cancer. Data came from immunoSEQ multiplex PCR; TCRdb stores just in-frame clones and leaves some out. Among around 50,000 clones listed, more than 80% were seen once. The sequenced sample was peripheral blood, obtained before any cancer treatment. The receptors were gathered from a woman aged 35-75 years with stage I lung adenocarcinoma.

The rearrangement joins TRBV9 to TRBJ1-2; tentatively, D is TRBD1 (6 bases). The V end lost 0 bases, the J end lost 4 bases, and 13 bases lay between the germline ends. Germline values: CDR1 SGDLS, CDR2 YYNGEE. The CDR3 extends over 15 amino acids. CDR3 sequence: CASSVGDRLSYGYTF. DNA of the CDR3: TGTGCCAGCAGCGTAGGTGACAGGCTTTCCTATGGCTACACCTTC.

The V and J genes are TRBV29-1 and TRBJ1-1; D is undetermined. CDR3 length: 11 amino acids. V gave up 4 bases and J gave up 1 base, with 4 bases separating them. CDR1 is SQVTM, CDR2 ANQGSEA, per germline. CDR3 DNA: TGCAGCGTTGGTTCGAACACTGAAGCTTTCTTT. Its translation: CSVGSNTEAFF.

V and J are TRBV19 and TRBJ2-1; the match to TRBD2 covers 14 bases. This CDR3 comprises 14 residues. The V segment lost 5 bases and the J segment 8 bases; nucleotides outside the gene matches: 2. Germline V gives CDR1 LNHDA, CDR2 SQIVND (reference sequence). CDR3 loop: CASSPGLAGDEQFF. CDR3 nucleotide sequence: TGTGCCAGTAGTCCGGGACTAGCGGGGGATGAGCAGTTCTTC.

This clone was seen a single time. The chain uses TRBV10-3 and TRBJ1-2, with 8 bases lining up with TRBD1. The V segment lost 6 bases and the J segment 6 bases; nucleotides outside the gene matches: 6. Germline lookup yields CDR1 ENHRY and CDR2 SYGVKD. CDR3 length equals 13 residues. CDR3 in amino acids: CAIREGQGDGYTF. As DNA, the CDR3 is TGTGCCATCAGAGAAGGACAGGGAGATGGCTACACCTTC.

For the CDR3, the DNA is TGTGCCAGCAGTGGATCGACAGGGGGCGGTCAGCCCCAGCATTTT. It is translated as CASSGSTGGGQPQHF. V is TRBV27 and J is TRBJ1-5; the match to TRBD1 covers 10 bases. Germline V gene lookup returns CDR1 MNHEY and CDR2 SMNVEV (reference sequence). CDR3 length: 15 residues. The V and J ends lost 5 bases and 6 bases, in that order; junction bases with no gene match: 7.

This chain uses TRBV10-3 with TRBJ2-7; D call uncertain. The CDR3 has 11 amino acids. V dropped 3 bases and J dropped 3 bases, with 3 bases sitting between them. The V gene's germline CDR1 is ENHRY and CDR2 SYGVKD. The DNA for the CDR3 is TGTGCCATCAGTGACAGCTACGAGCAGTACTTC. Protein: CAISDSYEQYF.

This clone was detected a few times. The chain employs TRBV7-9 and TRBJ2-6; D is unclear. V was cut by 5 bases and J by 0 bases, with 8 bases left in between. This CDR3 is built from 15 residues. Germline lookup yields CDR1 SEHNR and CDR2 FQNEAQ (reference sequence). The CDR3 reads CASSRRSSGANVLTF. CDR3 DNA sequence: TGTGCCAGCAGCCGTAGGAGCTCTGGGGCCAACGTCCTGACTTTC. Full variable domain (missing parts from reference TRBV7-9 and TRBJ2-6): DTGVSQNPRHKITKRGQNVTFRCDPISEHNRLYWYRQTLGQGPEFLTYFQNEAQLEKSRLLSDRFSAERPKGSFSTLEIQRTEQGDSAMYLCASSRRSSGANVLTFGAGSRLTVL.

CDR3 residues: CASSLATRALSSPLHF. CDR3 in DNA: TGTGCCAGCAGCTTGGCCACACGGGCCCTTAGCTCACCCCTCCACTTT. The chain carries TRBV5-4 and TRBJ1-6; D remains unclear. The V gene's germline CDR1 is SGHNT and CDR2 YYREEE (reference sequence). The CDR3 totals 16 residues. The germline V and J ends were trimmed by 0 bases and 10 bases, with 17 bases remaining between them.

This clone was observed a few times. The rearrangement joins TRBV29-1 to TRBJ2-1; TRBD2 matches at 10 bases. Trimming at V came to 6 bases and at J to 1 base, leaving 6 bases not matched to a gene. The germline V gene has CDR1 SQVTM and CDR2 ANQGSEA. CDR3 length: 15 residues. Here the CDR3 reads CSVGPSGRSYNEQFF. The CDR3 DNA reads TGCAGCGTGGGTCCTAGCGGGAGATCCTACAATGAGCAGTTCTTC.

V usage is TRBV19 and J usage is TRBJ2-7; 12 bases agree with TRBD2. The germline gives CDR1 LNHDA, CDR2 SQIVND (reference sequence). With V trimmed by 6 bases and J by 2 bases, 5 bases remained unmatched. The CDR3 has 15 amino acids. The CDR3 region has the DNA TGTGCCAGTAGAGAGACTAGCGGGGGTCCCTACGAGCAGTACTTC. Its translation is CASRETSGGPYEQYF. Full variable domain (missing parts from reference TRBV19 and TRBJ2-7): DGGITQSPKYLFRKEGQNVTLSCEQNLNHDAMYWYRQDPGQGLRLIYYSQIVNDFQKGDIAEGYSVSREKKESFPLTVTSAQKNPTAFYLCASRETSGGPYEQYFGPGTRLTVT.

The V and J genes are TRBV30 and TRBJ1-2; weak D call: TRBD1 (6 bases). Germline lookup yields CDR1 GTSNPN and CDR2 SVGIG (reference sequence). CDR3 length: 13 residues. The ends were cut back, 6 bases at V and 2 bases at J, with 13 bases in the middle. DNA for the CDR3: TGTGCCTGCCTACTGGGGGGCAACTATGGCTACACCTTC. Translation: CACLLGGNYGYTF.

The chain links TRBV7-6 to TRBJ2-1; tentative D call: TRBD2 (6 bases). The CDR3 contains 14 residues. Deletions cut 8 bases from V and 4 bases from J, with 15 bases between. Germline CDR1 is SGHVS and CDR2 is FNYEAQ. CDR3 nucleotides: TGTGCCAGCTCGAGGAGGGAGTATTACAATGAGCAGTTCTTC. As protein: CASSRREYYNEQFF.

This chain links TRBV30 with TRBJ1-6; D gene uncertain. The CDR3 has 13 residues. Looked up from germline, CDR1 is GTSNPN and CDR2 is SVGIG (reference sequence). Trimming left V 2 bases short and J 4 bases short, with 6 bases between. The CDR3: CAWSSGYNSPLHF. The CDR3 nucleotides are TGTGCCTGGAGTAGTGGTTATAATTCACCCCTCCACTTT.

V is TRBV4-1 and J is TRBJ2-7, with a tentative D call TRBD2 (5 bases). Germline assignment: CDR1 MGHRA and CDR2 YSYEKL. V dropped 1 base and J dropped 2 bases, with 6 bases sitting between them. The CDR3 is made up of 13 amino acids. The CDR3 DNA is TGCGCCAGCAGCCAAGTGGAGGCCTACGAGCAGTACTTC. Translating it yields CASSQVEAYEQYF.

The genes are TRBV9 and TRBJ2-6; TRBD1 aligns across 7 bases. Unmatched junction bases numbered 10, after V lost 1 base and J lost 0 bases. The germline V gene has CDR1 SGDLS and CDR2 YYNGEE. This CDR3 has 19 residues. The CDR3 reads CASSVLNRQGVSGANVLTF. The CDR3 nucleotides read TGTGCCAGCAGCGTACTTAATCGGCAGGGGGTCTCTGGGGCCAACGTCCTGACTTTC.

The chain carries TRBV2 and TRBJ1-5, with D possibly being TRBD1 (5 bases). CDR1 and CDR2 (germline): SNHLY, FYNNEI. CDR3 length: 15 residues. Trimming cost V 5 bases and J 0 bases, with 11 bases left between them. CDR3 nucleotides: TGTGCCAGCAGTCGAGACAGCCATAGCAATCAGCCCCAGCATTTT. As protein: CASSRDSHSNQPQHF.